This TCR beta chain was captured in a study of blood T cells in healthy people across ages (dated by TCRdb to the mid-2010s). The study in broad terms: In model experiments, template switching captured about one uniquely barcoded TCR beta cDNA molecule for every two T cells. Using deep sequencing normalized with unique cDNA molecular identifiers, the study measured how TCR beta repertoire diversity changes with age. Four age groups were formed from the donors: young (average approximately 16 years), middle-aged (approximately 42), aged (roughly 56) and long-lived (around 82). Donors of different ages were randomly distributed across sequencing lanes to avoid experimental bias. Two additional independent replicas of 1 million unique cDNA reads from the same blood draw were analyzed for two donors (one aged 18 to 30 and one aged 80 or older). Beyond this particular receptor, the publication reports: Estimates of total diversity based on one million sequenced T cells were considered lower bounds and underestimates. Observed TCR beta diversity correlated strongly with the percentage of naive T cells measured by flow cytometry. The CMV infection status of donors was not known, potentially confounding age-related changes in expanded clonotypes. Compared with the aged group, the long-lived group had more naive CD4+ T cells, fewer expanded clones and increased TCR diversity, suggesting age selection. Conclusive comparison of naive and antigen-experienced compartments was prevented by the profiling of bulk unsorted PBMCs. As age increased, observed TCR beta diversity per million T cells dropped in a roughly linear way, and a significant reduction was already evident by age 40.

For CDR1 and CDR2, the germline V gene lists MNHEY and SVGEGT. V gives up 4 bases and J gives up 4 bases, and the segment between their germline ends measures 8 bases. Inclusive of the bounding cysteine and phenylalanine, the CDR3 is 12 residues long. Only the CDR3 part of the read is kept: 36 bases, read in frame from the first base. Receptor amplification or capture employed 5' RACE. Data came from an Illumina HiSeq 2500. The second PCR ran for roughly 6 to 11 cycles and used a J-beta primer mix along with a sample-barcoded 5' primer. A template-switch 5' adaptor carrying 12 random nucleotides introduced a unique molecular identifier onto each TCR beta cDNA molecule. Each sample yielded at least 2.5 million CDR3-containing paired-end reads. All of the RNA was converted into first-strand cDNA using the Mint cDNA synthesis kit, with a TRBC-specific oligonucleotide serving as the primer. Following uracil-DNA glycosylase treatment, all cDNA underwent a first 18-cycle PCR with the universal primers M1SS and BC2_uni_R. As for how the authors treated the data: For normalization, 1 million high-quality reads, each with a distinct molecular identifier, were randomly selected from each sample. Reads sharing molecular identifiers were discarded rather than binned into consensus sequences. MiTCR, with a Q25 quality threshold and the strictest error-elimination algorithm, was used for CDR3 identification, clonotype clustering and error correction. A nonparametric unseen species model using Euler transformation provided a lower-bound estimate of total TCR beta diversity. TCRdb reran the public reads through fastp at Q25 and MiXCR, keeping productive beta chains. Here each entry gathers all rows of one CDR3 protein and keeps the most common genes and DNA. The V and J calls and clone size are TCRdb's, not the authors'. The sample table records 720,000 or so distinct CDR3 sequences; around 38% of these occur just once. Of the sample, 25% to 35% is held by the ten largest clones.

Systemically healthy Caucasian individuals from Russia, 39 in total and aged roughly 6 to 100 years, were included as donors. Roughly 9.5 milliliters of peripheral blood were drawn from each donor into EDTA-treated Vacutainer tubes. Ficoll-Paque density-gradient centrifugation was used to isolate PBMCs, with at least 7 million obtained per sample. Total RNA was extracted from PBMCs with Trizol reagent, with at least 6 micrograms obtained per sample. The percentages of naive CD45RAhigh/CD27high T cells were determined by flow cytometry on a PBMC aliquot from every donor. This clonotype was observed many times. Its antigen remains undetermined. Base qualities are not provided; no much larger clone lies one nucleotide away.

This TCR was recovered from an elderly man in good health. Input material: blood. The rearranged segments are TRBV6-2 or TRBV6-3 and TRBJ2-7; the D gene is perhaps TRBD1, from 5 matching bases. CDR3 region: CASSLQDYEQYF. The nucleotide sequence is TGTGCCAGCAGTTTACAGGATTACGAGCAGTACTTC.